This T cell receptor beta chain was recorded in a study of blood T cell repertoires in COVID-19. Study overall: Both acute and convalescent COVID-19 samples were obtained from the United States, Italy and Spain.

Seattle patients were enrolled during active infection and followed longitudinally. The method was immunoSEQ multiplex PCR; TCRdb's version includes in-frame clones alone and lacks a portion of them. This sample has just under 350,000 clones, with more than 70% found just once. V was pared by 4 bases and J by 10 bases, with 7 bases between. The CDR3 is 11 amino acids. Germline-derived CDR1 and CDR2 are MNHEY and SVGEGT. This clone appeared once. V is TRBV6-2 or TRBV6-3 and J is TRBJ1-4; D is possibly TRBD1 (5 bases). This receptor was obtained from a woman aged 70-85 years with COVID-19, enrolled during active disease. The source material was peripheral blood. This CDR3 is CASSSGLKLFF. The CDR3 DNA reads TGTGCCAGCAGTTCAGGGTTAAAACTGTTTTTT.